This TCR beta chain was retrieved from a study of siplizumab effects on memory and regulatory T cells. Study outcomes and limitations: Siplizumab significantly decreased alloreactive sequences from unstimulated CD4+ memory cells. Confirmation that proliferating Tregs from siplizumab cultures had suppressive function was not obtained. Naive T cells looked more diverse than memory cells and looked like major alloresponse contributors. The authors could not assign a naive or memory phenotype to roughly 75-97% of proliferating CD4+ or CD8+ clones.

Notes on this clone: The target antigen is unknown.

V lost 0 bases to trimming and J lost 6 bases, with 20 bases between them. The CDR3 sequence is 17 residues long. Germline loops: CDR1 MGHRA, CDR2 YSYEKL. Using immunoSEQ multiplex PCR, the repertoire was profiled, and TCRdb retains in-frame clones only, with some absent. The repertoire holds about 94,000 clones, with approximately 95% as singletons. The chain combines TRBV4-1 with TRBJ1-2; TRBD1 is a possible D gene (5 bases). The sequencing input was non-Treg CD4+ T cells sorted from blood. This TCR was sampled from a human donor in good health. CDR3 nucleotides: TGCGCCAGCAGCCAAGAGACGGGGTGGGGGTTAGGTAATGGCTACACCTTC. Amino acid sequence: CASSQETGWGLGNGYTF.